What follows describes a single TCR beta chain. V dropped 5 bases and J dropped 7 bases, with 11 bases sitting between them. Looked up from germline, CDR1 is LNHDA and CDR2 is SQIVND (reference sequence). The CDR3 is 12 residues long. The data derive from a study of cytomegalovirus exposure and HLA in healthy donors. Generated by immunoSEQ multiplex PCR, the TCRdb table keeps only in-frame clones and is missing some. The table has 130,000 to 150,000 clones, approximately 90% seen once. The sequence was obtained from a man between 18 and 29 years old in good health and CMV-seropositive. The rearrangement uses TRBV19 and TRBJ1-2; possible D gene TRBD1, 6 bases. Sequenced sample: PBMCs. In nucleotides, the CDR3 is TGTGCCAGTAGTGTCAGGGGTAGTGGCTACACCTTC. Its protein is CASSVRGSGYTF.